Listed here is a single TCR beta chain. Method: immunoSEQ multiplex PCR; TCRdb's copy keeps in-frame clones and lacks some. Seen here are fewer than 450,000 clones, around 90% observed once, and the top ten hold 0.55% to 0.75%. This specimen comes from a study of blood T cell repertoires in COVID-19. Between the trimmed V and J ends, which lost 6 bases and 8 bases, there was a span of 16 bases. CDR1 and CDR2 (germline): MDHEN, SYDVKM. There are 13 residues in the CDR3. Sequencing was performed on PBMCs or T cells enriched from blood (not recorded which). The clonotype comes from a young man who had recovered from COVID-19. The gene calls are TRBV28 and TRBJ1-1; possible D gene TRBD1, 6 bases. CDR3 in amino acids: CASRRGGGHEAFF. The DNA of the CDR3 is TGTGCCAGCAGGCGCGGGGGGGGACACGAAGCTTTCTTT.